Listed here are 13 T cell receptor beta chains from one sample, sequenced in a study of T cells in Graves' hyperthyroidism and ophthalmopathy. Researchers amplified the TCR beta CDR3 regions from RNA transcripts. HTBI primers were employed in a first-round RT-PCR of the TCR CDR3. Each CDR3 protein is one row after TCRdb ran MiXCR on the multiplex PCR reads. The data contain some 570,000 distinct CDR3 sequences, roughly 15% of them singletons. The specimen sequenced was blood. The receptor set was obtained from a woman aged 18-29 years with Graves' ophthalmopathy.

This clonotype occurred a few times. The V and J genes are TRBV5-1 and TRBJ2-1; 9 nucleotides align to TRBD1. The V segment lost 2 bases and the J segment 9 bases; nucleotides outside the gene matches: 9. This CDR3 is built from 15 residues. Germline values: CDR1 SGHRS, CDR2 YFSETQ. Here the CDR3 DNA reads TGCGCCAGCAGCTTATTACAGGGGGCCCCCGGTGAGCAGTTCTTC. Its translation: CASSLLQGAPGEQFF. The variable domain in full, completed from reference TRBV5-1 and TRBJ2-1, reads KAGVTQTPRYLIKTRGQQVTLSCSPISGHRSVSWYQQTPGQGLQFLFEYFSETQRNKGNFPGRFSGRQFSNSRSEMNVSTLELGDSALYLCASSLLQGAPGEQFFGPGTRLTVL.

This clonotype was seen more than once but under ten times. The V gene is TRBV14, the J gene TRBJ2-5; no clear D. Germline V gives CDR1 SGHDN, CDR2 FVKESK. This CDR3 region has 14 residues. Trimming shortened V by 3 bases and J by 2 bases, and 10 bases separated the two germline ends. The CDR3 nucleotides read TGTGCCAGCAGCCAGGAAAAACTTCAAGAGACCCAGTACTTC. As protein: CASSQEKLQETQYF.

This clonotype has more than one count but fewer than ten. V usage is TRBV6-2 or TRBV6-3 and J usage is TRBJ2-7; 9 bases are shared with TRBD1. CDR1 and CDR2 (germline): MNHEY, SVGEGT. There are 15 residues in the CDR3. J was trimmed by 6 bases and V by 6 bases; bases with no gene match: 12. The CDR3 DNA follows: TGTGCCAGCAGACCTACCGGGACAGGGATTCGCGAGCAGTACTTC. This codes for CASRPTGTGIREQYF.

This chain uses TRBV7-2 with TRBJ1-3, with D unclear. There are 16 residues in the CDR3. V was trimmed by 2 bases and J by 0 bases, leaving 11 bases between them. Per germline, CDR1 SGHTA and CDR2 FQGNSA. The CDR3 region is CASSLTVRISGNTIYF. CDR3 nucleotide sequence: TGTGCCAGCAGCTTAACCGTCCGGATCTCTGGAAACACCATATATTTT.

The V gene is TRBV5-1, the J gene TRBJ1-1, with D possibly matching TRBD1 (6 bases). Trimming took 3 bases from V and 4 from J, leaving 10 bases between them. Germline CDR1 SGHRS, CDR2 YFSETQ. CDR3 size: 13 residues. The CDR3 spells CASSSGGRTEAFF. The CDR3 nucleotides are TGCGCCAGCAGCTCCGGGGGGCGCACTGAAGCTTTCTTT.

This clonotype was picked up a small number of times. This CDR3 is CASSSGPPGELFF. The CDR3 bases are TGTGCCAGCAGCTCCGGCCCCCCGGGGGAGCTGTTTTTT. The J gene is TRBJ2-2, the V gene TRBV7-9; no definite D call. The CDR3 loop spans 13 amino acids. Germline CDR1 is SEHNR and CDR2 is FQNEAQ (reference sequence). Trimming pared 4 bases from V and 8 bases from J, leaving 11 bases between.

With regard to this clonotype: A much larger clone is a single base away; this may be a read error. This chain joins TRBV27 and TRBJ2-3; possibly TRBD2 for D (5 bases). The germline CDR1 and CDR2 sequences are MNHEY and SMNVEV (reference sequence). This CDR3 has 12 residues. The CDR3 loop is CAGSSPGNTQYF. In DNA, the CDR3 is TGTGCCGGCAGTTCCCCGGGAAATACGCAGTATTTT.

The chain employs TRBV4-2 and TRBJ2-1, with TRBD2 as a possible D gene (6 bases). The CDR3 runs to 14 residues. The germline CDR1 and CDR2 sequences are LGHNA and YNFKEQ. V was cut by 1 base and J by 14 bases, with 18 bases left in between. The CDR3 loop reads CASSQAGRDVDKFF. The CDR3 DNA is TGTGCCAGCAGCCAAGCTGGGCGGGACGTCGATAAGTTCTTC.

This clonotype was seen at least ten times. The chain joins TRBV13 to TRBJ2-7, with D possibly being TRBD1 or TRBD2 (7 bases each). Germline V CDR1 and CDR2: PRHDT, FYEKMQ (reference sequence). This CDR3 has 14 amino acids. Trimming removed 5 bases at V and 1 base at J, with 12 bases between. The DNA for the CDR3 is TGTGCCAGCAGCCAGGGGGGACTATCCTACGAGCAGTACTTC. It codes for CASSQGGLSYEQYF.

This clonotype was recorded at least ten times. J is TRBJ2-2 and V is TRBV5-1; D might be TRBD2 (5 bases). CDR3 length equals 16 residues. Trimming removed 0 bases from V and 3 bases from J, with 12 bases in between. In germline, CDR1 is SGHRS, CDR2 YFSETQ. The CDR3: CASSLEGEVHTGELFF. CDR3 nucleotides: TGCGCCAGCAGCTTGGAGGGAGAAGTGCACACCGGGGAGCTGTTTTTT.

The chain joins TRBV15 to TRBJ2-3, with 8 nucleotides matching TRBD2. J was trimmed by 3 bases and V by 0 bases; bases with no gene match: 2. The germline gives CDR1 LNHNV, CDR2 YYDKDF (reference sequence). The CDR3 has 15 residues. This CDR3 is CATSRDQRETDTQYF. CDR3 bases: TGTGCCACCAGCAGAGATCAGCGGGAGACAGATACGCAGTATTTT.

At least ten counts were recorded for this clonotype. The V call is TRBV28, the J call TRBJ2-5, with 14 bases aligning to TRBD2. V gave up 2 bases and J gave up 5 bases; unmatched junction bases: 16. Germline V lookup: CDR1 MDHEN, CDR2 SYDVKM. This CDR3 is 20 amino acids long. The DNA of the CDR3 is TGTGCCAGCAGTTTACGGTCACCGGGACTAGCGGGAGAGCTGGGGGAGACCCAGTACTTC. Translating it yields CASSLRSPGLAGELGETQYF.

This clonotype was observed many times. Here the CDR3 DNA reads TGTGCCAGCAGCCCCACATCGTCCTATAATTCACCCCTCCACTTT. Its translation: CASSPTSSYNSPLHF. The chain recombines TRBV28 with TRBJ1-6; no clear D gene. With 6 bases removed from V and 1 base from J, the gap between germline ends came to 10 bases. Germline V gene lookup returns CDR1 MDHEN and CDR2 SYDVKM. The length of the CDR3 is 15 residues.